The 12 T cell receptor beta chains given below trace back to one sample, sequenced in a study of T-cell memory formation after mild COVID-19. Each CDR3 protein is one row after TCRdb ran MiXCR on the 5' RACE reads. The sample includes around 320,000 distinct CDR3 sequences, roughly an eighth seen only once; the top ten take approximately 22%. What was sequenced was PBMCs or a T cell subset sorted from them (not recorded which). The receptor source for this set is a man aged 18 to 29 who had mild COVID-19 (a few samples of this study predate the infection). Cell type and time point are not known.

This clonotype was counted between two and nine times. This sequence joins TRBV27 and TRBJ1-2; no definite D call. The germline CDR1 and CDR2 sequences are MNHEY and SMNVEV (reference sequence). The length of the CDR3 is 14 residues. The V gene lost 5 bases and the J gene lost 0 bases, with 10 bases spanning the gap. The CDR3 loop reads CASSMWGANYGYTF. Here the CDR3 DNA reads TGTGCCAGCAGTATGTGGGGAGCTAACTATGGCTACACCTTC.

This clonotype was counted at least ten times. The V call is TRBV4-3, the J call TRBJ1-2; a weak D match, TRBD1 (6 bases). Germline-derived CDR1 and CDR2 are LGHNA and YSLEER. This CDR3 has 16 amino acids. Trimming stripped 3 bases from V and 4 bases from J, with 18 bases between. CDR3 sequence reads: CASSQAGNREPYGYTF. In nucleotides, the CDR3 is TGCGCCAGCAGCCAGGCCGGGAACAGGGAACCCTATGGCTACACCTTC.

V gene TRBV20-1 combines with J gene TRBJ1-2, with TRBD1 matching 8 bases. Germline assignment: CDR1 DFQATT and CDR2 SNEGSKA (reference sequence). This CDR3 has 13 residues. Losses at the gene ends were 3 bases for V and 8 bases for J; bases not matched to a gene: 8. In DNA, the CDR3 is TGCAGTGCTAGGGGACAGGTGGAAATCGGCTACACCTTC. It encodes CSARGQVEIGYTF.

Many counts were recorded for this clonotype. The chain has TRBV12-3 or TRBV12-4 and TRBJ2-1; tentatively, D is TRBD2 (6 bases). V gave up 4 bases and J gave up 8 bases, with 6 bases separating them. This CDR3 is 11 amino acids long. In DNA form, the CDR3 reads TGTGCCAGCAGTTGGAGGGATGAGCAGTTCTTC. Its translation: CASSWRDEQFF.

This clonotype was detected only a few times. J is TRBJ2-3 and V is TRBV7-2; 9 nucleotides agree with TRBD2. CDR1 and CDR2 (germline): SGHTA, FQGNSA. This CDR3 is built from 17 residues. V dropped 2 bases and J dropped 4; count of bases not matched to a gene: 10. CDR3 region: CASSLLFAGGRSDTQYF. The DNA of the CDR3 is TGTGCCAGCAGCTTATTATTTGCGGGGGGGCGTTCAGATACGCAGTATTTT.

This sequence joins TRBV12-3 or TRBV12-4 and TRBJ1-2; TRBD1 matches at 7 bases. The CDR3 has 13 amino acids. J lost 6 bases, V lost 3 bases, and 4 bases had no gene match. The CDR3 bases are TGTGCCAGCAGTTTTGAGGGGGCCAATGGCTACACCTTC. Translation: CASSFEGANGYTF.

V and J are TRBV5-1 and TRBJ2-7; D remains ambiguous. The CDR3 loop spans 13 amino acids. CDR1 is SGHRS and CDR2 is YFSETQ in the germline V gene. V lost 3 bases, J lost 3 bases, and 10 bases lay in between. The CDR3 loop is CASSWTVSYEQYF. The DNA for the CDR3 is TGCGCCAGCAGCTGGACGGTTAGCTACGAGCAGTACTTC.

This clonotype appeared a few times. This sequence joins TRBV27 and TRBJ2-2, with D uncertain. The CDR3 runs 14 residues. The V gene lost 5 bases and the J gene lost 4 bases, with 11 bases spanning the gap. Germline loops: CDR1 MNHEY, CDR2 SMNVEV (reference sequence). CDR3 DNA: TGTGCCAGCAGTCCCCTTATAATCACCGGGGAGCTGTTTTTT. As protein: CASSPLIITGELFF.

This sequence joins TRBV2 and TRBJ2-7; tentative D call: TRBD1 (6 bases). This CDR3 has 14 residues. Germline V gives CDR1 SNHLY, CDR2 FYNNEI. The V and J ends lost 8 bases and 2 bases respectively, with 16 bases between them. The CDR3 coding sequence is TGTGCCAGCTGGACAGCAGACCGTCCCTACGAGCAGTACGTC. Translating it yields CASWTADRPYEQYV.

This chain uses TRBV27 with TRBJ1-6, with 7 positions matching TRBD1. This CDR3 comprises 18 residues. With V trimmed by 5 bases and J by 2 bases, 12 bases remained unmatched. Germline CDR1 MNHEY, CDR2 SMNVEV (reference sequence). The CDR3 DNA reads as TGTGCCAGCAGTCCAACGGGACAGCAGGGCACCTATAATTCACCCCTCCACTTT. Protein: CASSPTGQQGTYNSPLHF.

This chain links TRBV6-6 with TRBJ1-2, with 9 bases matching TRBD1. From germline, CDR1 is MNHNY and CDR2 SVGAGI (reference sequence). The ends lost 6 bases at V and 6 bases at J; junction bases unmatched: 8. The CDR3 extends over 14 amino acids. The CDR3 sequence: CASRAWGQGDGYTF. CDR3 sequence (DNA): TGTGCCAGCAGAGCTTGGGGACAGGGTGATGGCTACACCTTC.

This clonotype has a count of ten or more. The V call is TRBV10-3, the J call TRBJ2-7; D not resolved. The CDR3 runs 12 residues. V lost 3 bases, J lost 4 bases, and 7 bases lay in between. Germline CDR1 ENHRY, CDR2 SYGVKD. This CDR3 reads CAISDNGYEQYV. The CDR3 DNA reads TGTGCCATCAGTGACAACGGATACGAGCAGTACGTC.